These 18 T cell receptor beta chains were sequenced from one sample in a study of cytomegalovirus exposure and HLA in healthy donors (dated by TCRdb to the late 2010s). Receptor libraries were prepared by the immunoSEQ multiplex PCR assay. The multiplex PCR relied on a mix of 60 forward primers for TCR Vbeta segments and 13 reverse primers for TCR Jbeta segments. TCRdb carries this immuneACCESS record with in-frame sequences only. Its versions omit some clonotypes, under half of them owing to an unresolved V gene in the studies checked, with the rest unexplained. For this sample the table gives approximately 220,000 clones, of which approximately 79% were detected only once. The ten largest make up around 1.8% of the sample. Material for sequencing was PBMCs. These receptors all stem from a young man in good health and CMV-seronegative.

The CDR3 DNA reads TGTGCCAGCAGCGTGTCTGGGCAGGGTCTCGAGCAGTACTTC. Protein sequence: CASSVSGQGLEQYF. J is TRBJ2-7 and V is TRBV9; D might be TRBD1 (5 bases). V was shortened by 2 bases and J by 6 bases, with 15 bases between the two germline ends. This CDR3 region has 14 residues. Germline CDR1 is SGDLS and CDR2 is YYNGEE.

The chain joins TRBV28 to TRBJ2-3, with D maybe TRBD2 (7 bases). Deletions cut 9 bases from V and 4 bases from J, with 14 bases between. Germline-derived CDR1 and CDR2 are MDHEN and SYDVKM. This CDR3 contains 13 residues. The CDR3 here is CASRGGLADTQYF. The CDR3 region has the DNA TGTGCCAGTAGGGGGGGGCTGGCAGATACGCAGTATTTT.

The chain is built from TRBV5-6 and TRBJ2-7; TRBD2 matches at 11 bases. The CDR3 runs to 17 residues. J gave up 2 bases and V 1 base, and 8 bases lay outside the gene matches. From germline, CDR1 is SGHDT and CDR2 YYEEEE. CDR3 coding DNA: TGTGCCAGCAGCTTGATACTAGCGGGAGTGCCAACCTACGAGCAGTACTTC. This translates into CASSLILAGVPTYEQYF.

The V and J genes are TRBV5-1 and TRBJ2-1; possibly TRBD1 for D (5 bases). The CDR3 totals 14 residues. The V end lost 9 bases, the J end lost 0 bases, and 13 bases lay between the germline ends. The germline V gene encodes CDR1 SGHRS and CDR2 YFSETQ. The CDR3 region has the DNA TGCGCCACCGCTATTGACAGCTCCTACAATGAGCAGTTCTTC. Residues: CATAIDSSYNEQFF.

This clone was seen only a few times. The chain combines TRBV4-2 with TRBJ2-2; D is perhaps TRBD1 (6 bases). The ends were cut back, 4 bases at V and 1 base at J, with 13 bases in the middle. The CDR3 loop spans 16 amino acids. Per the germline V gene, CDR1 is LGHNA and CDR2 is YNFKEQ. For the CDR3, the DNA is TGTGCCAGCAGCCGAACCGGGACATGGAACACCGGGGAGCTGTTTTTT. Amino acids: CASSRTGTWNTGELFF.

The CDR3 DNA follows: TGTGCCAGCAGTGTAGGGACAGGGGGTGGCTACACCTTC. It yields the protein CASSVGTGGGYTF. This chain uses TRBV2 with TRBJ1-2; 11 bases match TRBD1. J lost 7 bases, V lost 4 bases, and 2 bases had no gene match. This CDR3 has 13 amino acids. Germline V gene lookup returns CDR1 SNHLY and CDR2 FYNNEI.

The genes are TRBV2 and TRBJ2-3, with TRBD2 matching over 12 bases. Per germline, CDR1 SNHLY and CDR2 FYNNEI. This CDR3 region has 20 residues. Trimming at V came to 6 bases and at J to 2 bases, leaving 18 bases not matched to a gene. In DNA, the CDR3 is TGTGCCAGCAGCTCACCTTCCCACCCGACTAGCGGGGGCTACACAGATACGCAGTATTTT. Protein product: CASSSPSHPTSGGYTDTQYF.

V gene TRBV20-1 combines with J gene TRBJ2-5; D is ambiguous. Germline assignment: CDR1 DFQATT and CDR2 SNEGSKA (reference sequence). The CDR3 totals 11 residues. The V gene lost 2 bases and the J gene lost 5 bases, with 6 bases spanning the gap. In DNA, the CDR3 is TGCAGTGCTAGACTAGAGGAGACCCAGTACTTC. Amino acids: CSARLEETQYF.

The J gene is TRBJ2-1, the V gene TRBV27; D may be TRBD1 (5 bases). CDR3 length equals 11 residues. V gave up 5 bases and J gave up 9 bases, with 8 bases separating them. CDR1 and CDR2 from the germline V gene are MNHEY and SMNVEV (reference sequence). The chain's CDR3 is CASSPGIEQFF. The CDR3 nucleotides are TGTGCCAGCAGTCCAGGGATTGAGCAGTTCTTC.

This chain uses TRBV9 with TRBJ2-1; the match to TRBD2 covers 9 bases. The CDR3 extends over 16 amino acids. The V gene's germline CDR1 is SGDLS and CDR2 YYNGEE. Trimming took 0 bases from V and 5 from J; bases not matched to a gene: 6. The CDR3 protein is CASSVAGGRVDNEQFF. The CDR3 DNA sequence: TGTGCCAGCAGCGTAGCGGGCGGGAGGGTAGACAATGAGCAGTTCTTC.

This chain connects TRBV4-2 to TRBJ2-3; 7 nucleotides match TRBD1. The CDR3 loop spans 14 amino acids. V was pared by 1 base and J by 6 bases, with 4 bases of the junction left unmatched. The germline gives CDR1 LGHNA, CDR2 YNFKEQ. CDR3 protein: CASSQVDREDTQYF. The CDR3, as DNA: TGTGCCAGCAGCCAAGTTGACAGGGAGGATACGCAGTATTTT.

This chain links TRBV6-4 with TRBJ2-3; tentatively, D is TRBD2 (5 bases). Trimming took off 4 bases at V and 0 bases at J, with 11 bases between the two ends. The germline V gene has CDR1 MRHNA and CDR2 SNTAGT. The CDR3 sequence is 15 residues long. The chain's CDR3 is CASSGRGSSTDTQYF. In DNA, the CDR3 is TGTGCCAGCAGTGGCCGGGGTAGCAGCACAGATACGCAGTATTTT.

J is TRBJ2-1 and V is TRBV11-1; 7 bases map to TRBD2. Germline assignment: CDR1 SGHAT and CDR2 FQDESV (reference sequence). The V gene end was trimmed by 5 bases and the J gene end by 2 bases; junction bases not matched to a gene: 12. The CDR3 is 17 residues long. CDR3 bases: TGTGCCAGCAGCCTCGGGACTAAATTTCGTCCCTACAATGAGCAGTTCTTC. Translation: CASSLGTKFRPYNEQFF. Complete variable domain (other parts from reference TRBV11-1 and TRBJ2-1): EAEVAQSPRYKITEKSQAVAFWCDPISGHATLYWYRQILGQGPELLVQFQDESVVDDSQLPKDRFSAERLKGVDSTLKIQPAELGDSAMYLCASSLGTKFRPYNEQFFGPGTRLTVL.

A few counts support this clone. The CDR3 DNA reads TGTGCCAGCAGCTGGACAGGGGTTAGCACAGATACGCAGTATTTT. Translating gives CASSWTGVSTDTQYF. This sequence joins TRBV14 and TRBJ2-3; 9 bases align to TRBD1. Trimming cost V 5 bases and J 0 bases; bases outside gene matches: 3. Germline V gene data show CDR1 as SGHDN and CDR2 as FVKESK. This CDR3 is built from 15 residues. Full variable domain (remainder filled in from reference TRBV14 and TRBJ2-3): EAGVTQFPSHSVIEKGQTVTLRCDPISGHDNLYWYRRVMGKEIKFLLHFVKESKQDESGMPNNRFLAERTGGTYSTLKVQPAELEDSGVYFCASSWTGVSTDTQYFGPGTRLTVL.

V gene TRBV6-5 combines with J gene TRBJ1-2; weak D call: TRBD1 (5 bases). CDR3 size: 12 residues. V lost 7 bases and J 3 bases, leaving 9 bases between the germline ends. Germline assignment: CDR1 MNHEY and CDR2 SVGAGI. CDR3 sequence (DNA): TGTGCCAGCAATCGGGGGGACTATGGCTACACCTTC. Amino acid sequence: CASNRGDYGYTF.

This clone was found once. The gene calls are TRBV30 and TRBJ1-2; maybe TRBD1 (5 bases). CDR1 and CDR2 from the germline V gene are GTSNPN and SVGIG (reference sequence). The V end was cut by 4 bases, the J end by 7 bases, with 10 bases between. The CDR3 is 11 residues long. The CDR3 DNA sequence: TGTGCCTGGAACAAGCAGGGTGGCTACACCTTC. Translating gives CAWNKQGGYTF.

This clone was seen a handful of times. The chain uses TRBV6-1 and TRBJ1-1, with 11 bases fitting TRBD1. The CDR3 totals 13 residues. From germline, CDR1 is MNHNS and CDR2 SASEGT. V gave up 7 bases and J gave up 6 bases; unmatched junction bases: 4. The CDR3 loop is CASNQGQGAEAFF. The DNA for the CDR3 is TGTGCCAGCAACCAGGGACAGGGGGCTGAAGCTTTCTTT.

J is TRBJ1-2 and V is TRBV4-1, with TRBD1 identical over 8 bases. This CDR3 contains 17 residues. The V gene's germline CDR1 is MGHRA and CDR2 YSYEKL. V gave up 3 bases and J gave up 0 bases; unmatched junction bases: 9. This CDR3 reads CASSHSGQERANYGYTF. CDR3 nucleotides: TGCGCCAGCAGCCATTCGGGACAGGAAAGAGCTAACTATGGCTACACCTTC.